This T cell receptor (beta chain) was identified in a study of CD8 T cells in ankylosing spondylitis. Study-wide results and caveats: The authors reported significant enrichment of disease-linked clones in matched ankylosing spondylitis synovial fluid. Ankylosing spondylitis blood appeared to be characterized by a TCR beta motif of fewer than ten highly homologous variants.

Library preparation for TCR beta used quantitative 5'-RACE with molecular barcodes. TCRdb recomputed calls from the 5' RACE reads with MiXCR, one row per CDR3 protein. The sample records some 240,000 distinct CDR3 sequences, approximately 9% being singletons. This clonotype has only a few counts. Its antigen is as yet unknown. V was pared by 3 bases and J by 5 bases, with 7 bases between. This CDR3 has 11 residues. Germline loops: CDR1 GTSNPN, CDR2 SVGIG (reference sequence). The source is a male donor with ankylosing spondylitis or in good health (not recorded which). Sequenced: blood, either unsorted or a sorted T cell fraction (not recorded which). The chain has TRBV30 and TRBJ1-1, with D perhaps TRBD1 (6 bases). The CDR3 reads CAWRGATEAFF. CDR3 DNA: TGTGCCTGGAGGGGGGCGACTGAAGCTTTCTTT.